This T cell receptor (beta chain) was sequenced in a study of shared clonotypes between healthy human individuals. As for the study in general: Three CD4 naive, three CD4 memory, two CD8 naive and one CD8 memory plate were used per donor. Regarding the study as a whole: Clonotypes shared by all four donors outscored non-shared clonotypes in generation probability. It was only blood that was sampled, and tissue repertoires likely differ.

Clones were read by immunoSEQ multiplex PCR, and TCRdb kept only the in-frame ones, dropping some. The sample consists of roughly 2,500,000 clones, approximately 94% of them appearing once. The length of the CDR3 is 13 residues. Trimming removed 0 bases at V and 5 bases at J, with 10 bases between. Germline CDR1 and CDR2: GTSNPN and SVGIG (reference sequence). In the case of this clone: The antigen remains undetermined.

Sequencing input: naive CD4+ T cells from PBMCs. Subset in this sample: CD45RA+ positively selected. This clonotype was obtained from a man in his late teens or twenties in good health. Some clones in this sample may be carry-over from other donors' samples. This sequence joins TRBV30 and TRBJ1-1; D is undetermined. This chain's CDR3 is CAWSVQVGTEAFF. For the CDR3, the DNA is TGTGCCTGGAGTGTCCAGGTTGGAACTGAAGCTTTCTTT.